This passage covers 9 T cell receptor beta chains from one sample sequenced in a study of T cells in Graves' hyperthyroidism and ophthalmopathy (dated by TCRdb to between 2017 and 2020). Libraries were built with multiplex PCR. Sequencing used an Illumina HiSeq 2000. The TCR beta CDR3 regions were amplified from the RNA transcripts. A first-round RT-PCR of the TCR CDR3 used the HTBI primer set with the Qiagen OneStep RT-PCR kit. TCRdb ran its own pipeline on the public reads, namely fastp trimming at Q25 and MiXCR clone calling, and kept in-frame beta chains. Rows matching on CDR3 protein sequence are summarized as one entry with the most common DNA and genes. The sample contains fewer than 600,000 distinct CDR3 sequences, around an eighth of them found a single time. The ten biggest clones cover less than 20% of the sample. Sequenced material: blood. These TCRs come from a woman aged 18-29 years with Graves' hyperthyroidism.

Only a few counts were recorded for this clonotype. The CDR3 spells CASSESAGGWANEKLFF. Here the CDR3 DNA reads TGTGCCAGCAGTGAATCGGCAGGGGGCTGGGCTAATGAAAAACTGTTTTTT. The chain has TRBV25-1 and TRBJ1-4; 8 nucleotides line up with TRBD1. J lost 3 bases, V lost 1 base, and 7 bases had no gene match. This CDR3 comprises 17 residues. The germline gives CDR1 MGHDK, CDR2 SYGVNS.

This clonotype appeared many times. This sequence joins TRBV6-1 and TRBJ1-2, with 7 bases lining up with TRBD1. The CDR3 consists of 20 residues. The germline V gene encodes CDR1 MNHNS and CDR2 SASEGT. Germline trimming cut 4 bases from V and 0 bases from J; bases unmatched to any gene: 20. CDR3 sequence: CASSGATGYSQYPANYGYTF. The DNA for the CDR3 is TGTGCCAGCAGTGGAGCGACAGGGTACAGCCAATACCCAGCTAACTATGGCTACACCTTC.

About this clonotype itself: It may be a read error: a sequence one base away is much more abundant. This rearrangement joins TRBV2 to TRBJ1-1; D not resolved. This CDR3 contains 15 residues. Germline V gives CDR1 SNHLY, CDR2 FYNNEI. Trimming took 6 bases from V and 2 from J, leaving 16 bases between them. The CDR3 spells CASSEPGRANTEAFF. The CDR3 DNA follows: TGTGCCAGCAGCGAACCCGGACGGGCAAACACTGAAGCTTTCTTT. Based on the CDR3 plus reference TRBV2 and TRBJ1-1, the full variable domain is EPEVTQTPSHQVTQMGQEVILRCVPISNHLYFYWYRQILGQKVEFLVSFYNNEISEKSEIFDDQFSVERPDGSNFTLKIRSTKLEDSAMYFCASSEPGRANTEAFFGQGTRLTVV.

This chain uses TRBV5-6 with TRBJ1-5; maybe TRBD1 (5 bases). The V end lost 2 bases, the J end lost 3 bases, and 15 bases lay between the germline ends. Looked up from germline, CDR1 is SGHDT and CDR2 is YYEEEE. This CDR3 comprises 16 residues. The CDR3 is CASSFGGSTSNQPQHF. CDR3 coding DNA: TGTGCCAGCAGCTTCGGGGGATCAACATCCAATCAGCCCCAGCATTTT.

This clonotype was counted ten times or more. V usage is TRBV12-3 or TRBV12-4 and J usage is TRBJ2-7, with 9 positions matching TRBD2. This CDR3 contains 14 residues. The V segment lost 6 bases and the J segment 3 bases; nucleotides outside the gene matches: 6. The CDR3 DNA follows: TGTGCCAGCAGGGAGACAGCGGGGGGCTACGAGCAGTACTTC. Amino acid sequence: CASRETAGGYEQYF.

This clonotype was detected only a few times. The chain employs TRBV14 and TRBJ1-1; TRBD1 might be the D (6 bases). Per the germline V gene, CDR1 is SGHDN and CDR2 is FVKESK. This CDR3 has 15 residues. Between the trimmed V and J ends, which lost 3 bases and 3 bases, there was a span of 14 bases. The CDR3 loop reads CASSHGTYWDTEAFF. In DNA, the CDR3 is TGTGCCAGCAGCCATGGGACATACTGGGACACTGAAGCTTTCTTT.

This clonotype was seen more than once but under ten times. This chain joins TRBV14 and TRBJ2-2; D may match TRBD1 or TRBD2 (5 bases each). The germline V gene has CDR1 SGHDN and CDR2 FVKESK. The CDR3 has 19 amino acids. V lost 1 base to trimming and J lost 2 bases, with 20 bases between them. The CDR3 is CASSQVRRSPGFNTGELFF. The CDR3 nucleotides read TGTGCCAGCAGCCAAGTCAGGAGGAGCCCAGGGTTCAACACCGGGGAGCTGTTTTTT.

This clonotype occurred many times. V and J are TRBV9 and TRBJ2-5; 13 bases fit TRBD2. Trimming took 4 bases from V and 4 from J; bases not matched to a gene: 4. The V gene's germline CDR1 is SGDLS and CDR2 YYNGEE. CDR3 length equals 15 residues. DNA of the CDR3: TGTGCCAGCAGCTCCCGACTAGCGGGAGGAGAGACCCAGTACTTC. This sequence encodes CASSSRLAGGETQYF.

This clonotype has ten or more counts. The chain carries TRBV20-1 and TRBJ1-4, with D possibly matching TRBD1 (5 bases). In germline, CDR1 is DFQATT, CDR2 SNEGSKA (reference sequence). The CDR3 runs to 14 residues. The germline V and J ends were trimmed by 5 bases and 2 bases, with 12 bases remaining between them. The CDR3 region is CSADSISTNEKLFF. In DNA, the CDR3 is TGCAGTGCTGACAGTATCTCGACTAATGAAAAACTGTTTTTT.